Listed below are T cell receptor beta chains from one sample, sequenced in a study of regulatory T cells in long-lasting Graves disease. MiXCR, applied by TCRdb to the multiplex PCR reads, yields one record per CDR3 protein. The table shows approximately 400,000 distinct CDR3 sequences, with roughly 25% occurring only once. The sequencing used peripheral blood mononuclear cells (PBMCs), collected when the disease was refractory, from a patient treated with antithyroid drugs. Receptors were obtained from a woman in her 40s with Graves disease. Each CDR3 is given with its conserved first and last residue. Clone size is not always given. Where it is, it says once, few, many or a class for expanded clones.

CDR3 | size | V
CASSPPQGNSEAFF | - | TRBV7-9
CASSPRVMEEYF | many | TRBV3-1
CASSLSPGEDQPQHF | - | TRBV7-8
CASSQGGAAQPQHF | many | TRBV3-1
CSVEWSTMPRSYEQYF | many | TRBV29-1
CASSPPTNSGNTIYF | few | TRBV12-3/TRBV12-4
CASSEQGGQPQHF | many | TRBV10-2
CASSFRPGSKARDYGYTF | - | TRBV28
CASSHGQVQETQYF | - | TRBV3-1
CASTPWGLGGNTIYF | - | TRBV7-2
CAISESAYRGSTDTQYF | few | TRBV10-3
CASSLGPSTDINYGYTF | many | TRBV7-8
CASSYYAGINEQFF | - | TRBV6-2/TRBV6-3
CASSPVARGSNEKLFF | many | TRBV28
CSARRTANTEAFF | many | TRBV20-1
CASSSIINTGELFF | - | TRBV7-9
CASSGRRLQETQYF | many | TRBV10-1
CASSLASGSAEAFF | few | TRBV5-5
CASSMGGNAYEQYF | few | TRBV5-1
CASRSGTYNQPQHF | few | TRBV6-2/TRBV6-3
CASSFRPGELFF | few | TRBV28
CASNPSGRWGEQYF | - | TRBV7-8
CATSRDPDLWEKLFF | - | TRBV15
CSVEAPGMNTEAFF | many | TRBV29-1
CASSLEIAGGTYEQYF | many | TRBV28
CASSDLQGYNEQYF | many | TRBV11-2
CASSPPGASYEQYF | many | TRBV28
CASTSGLAGFDTQYF | - | TRBV28
CASSLARGSLGEQYF | - | TRBV7-2
CASSTERVEYF | many | TRBV28
CASSFTVLEAFF | many | TRBV7-2
CASSHGLANAQDTQYF | - | TRBV3-1
CASSEQSGQTRYEQYF | - | TRBV2
CSARHREIISETQYF | - | TRBV20-1
CASSLMTVDDSPLHF | many | TRBV12-3/TRBV12-4
CSARRSNEKLFF | many | TRBV29-1
CASSVLGLAGEEQYF | many | TRBV11-2
CASSYLRQFDTQYF | few | TRBV6-5
CASSQELIGGTEAFF | - | TRBV3-1
CASTHYLSRSDGYTF | many | TRBV6-1
CASSSGKGETQYF | many | TRBV12-3/TRBV12-4
CASNLRATYNSPLHF | few | TRBV19
CASSPNRGLHQPQHF | - | TRBV3-1
CASRPPTGTNEQFF | many | TRBV28
CASMSVPHEQYF | many | TRBV2
CASSRETLAGPYEQYF | - | TRBV6-1
CASSQPGQSSYNEQFF | few | TRBV7-2
CASSSPKGQRELREQYF | few | TRBV7-9
CASSFIGHEQYF | - | TRBV5-1
CASSLNYKDYEQYF | few | TRBV7-8